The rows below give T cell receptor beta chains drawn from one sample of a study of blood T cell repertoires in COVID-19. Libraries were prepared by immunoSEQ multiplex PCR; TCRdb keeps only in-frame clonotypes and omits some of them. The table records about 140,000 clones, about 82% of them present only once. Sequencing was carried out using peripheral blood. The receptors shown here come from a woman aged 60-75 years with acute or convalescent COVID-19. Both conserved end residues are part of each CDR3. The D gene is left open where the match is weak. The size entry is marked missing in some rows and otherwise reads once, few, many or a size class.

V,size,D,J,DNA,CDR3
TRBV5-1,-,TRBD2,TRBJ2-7,TGCGCCAGCAGCCCTGAGGGAGGGACCTACGAGCAGTACTTC,CASSPEGGTYEQYF
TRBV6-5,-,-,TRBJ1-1,TGTGCCAGCAGTTACTTTCAGAGTTTGGAGGAAGCTTTCTTT,CASSYFQSLEEAFF
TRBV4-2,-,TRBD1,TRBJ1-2,TGTGCCAGCAGCCAAGATGAGGGGGCCGACTATGGCTACACCTTC,CASSQDEGADYGYTF
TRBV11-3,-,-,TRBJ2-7,TGTGCCAGCAGCCTTTTCTCCGGGACATCCAAAAACTACGAGCAGTACTTC,CASSLFSGTSKNYEQYF
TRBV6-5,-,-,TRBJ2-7,TGTGCCAGCAGTCCACCGGGACTGCCCTACGAGCAGTACTTC,CASSPPGLPYEQYF
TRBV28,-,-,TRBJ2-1,TGTGCCAGCAGTCCGTACAATGAGCAGTTCTTC,CASSPYNEQFF
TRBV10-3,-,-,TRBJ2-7,TGTGCCATCAGTGAGTCTTACAGGGAGGGCTACGAGCAGTACTTC,CAISESYREGYEQYF
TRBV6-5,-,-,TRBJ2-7,TGTGCCAGCAGTCACAGGGACAAGGGCTCCTACGAGCAGTACTTC,CASSHRDKGSYEQYF
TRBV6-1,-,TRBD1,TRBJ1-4,TGTGCCAGCAGTGAATACTATGGGGACAGTGCAAATGAAAAACTGTTTTTT,CASSEYYGDSANEKLFF
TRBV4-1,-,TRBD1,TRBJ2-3,TGCGCCAGCAGCCCGAGACAGGGGCCCTCAGATACGCAGTATTTT,CASSPRQGPSDTQYF
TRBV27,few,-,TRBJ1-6,TGTGCCAGCAGTTCCGCCCTTCCCGGGCAGGGTAGCTCACCCCTCCACTTT,CASSSALPGQGSSPLHF
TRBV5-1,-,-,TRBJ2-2,TGCGCCAGCAGCCCCCAGGTAGGGAACACCGGGGAGCTGTTTTTT,CASSPQVGNTGELFF
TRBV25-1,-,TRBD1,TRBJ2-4,TGTGCCAGCAGTGGGGACAGGGACCACATTCAGTACTTC,CASSGDRDHIQYF
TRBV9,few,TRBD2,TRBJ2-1,TGTGCCAGCAGCGTAGGCCTAGCGGGGGATGAGCAGTTCTTC,CASSVGLAGDEQFF
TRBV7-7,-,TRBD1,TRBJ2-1,TGTGCTAGCAGCTCTTCAGGGGGCGGGAATGAGCAGTTCTTC,CASSSSGGGNEQFF